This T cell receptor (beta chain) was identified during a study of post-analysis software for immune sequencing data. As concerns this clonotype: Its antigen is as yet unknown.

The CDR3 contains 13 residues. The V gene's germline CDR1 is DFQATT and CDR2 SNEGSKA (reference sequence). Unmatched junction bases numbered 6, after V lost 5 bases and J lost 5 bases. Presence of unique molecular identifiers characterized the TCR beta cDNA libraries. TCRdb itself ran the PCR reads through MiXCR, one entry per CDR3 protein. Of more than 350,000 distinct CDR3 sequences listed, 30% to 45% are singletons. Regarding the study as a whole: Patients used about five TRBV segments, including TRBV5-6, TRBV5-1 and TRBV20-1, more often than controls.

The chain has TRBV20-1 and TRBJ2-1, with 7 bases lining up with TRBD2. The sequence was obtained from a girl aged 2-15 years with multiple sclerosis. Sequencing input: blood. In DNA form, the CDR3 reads TGCAGTGCTCGGGAGGACGGAGACAATGAGCAGTTCTTC. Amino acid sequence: CSAREDGDNEQFF.